The clone carrying this TCR beta chain was found a few times. Its target is unknown. This sample was taken from a study of post-analysis software for immune sequencing data. Unique molecular identifiers were built into the TCR beta cDNA libraries. TCRdb re-called the PCR reads through MiXCR, storing one row per CDR3 protein. The table records 650,000 to 850,000 distinct CDR3 sequences, around 45% of them present only once. Study outcomes and limitations: Clustering by F measure revealed strong co-clustering among samples prepared together in one batch. A significant reduction in normalized Chao1 diversity was observed in multiple sclerosis patients versus controls. Five TRBV segments occurring more often in patients than controls included TRBV5-6, TRBV5-1 and TRBV20-1.

V lost 0 bases to trimming and J lost 0 bases, with 12 bases between them. The CDR3 sequence is 16 residues long. CDR1 is LGHNA, CDR2 YSLEER, per germline. V and J are TRBV4-3 and TRBJ2-7; D remains unclear. The TCR sequence derives from a girl aged 5-17 years with multiple sclerosis. Material: blood. The DNA for the CDR3 is TGCGCCAGCAGCCAAGATCACCCCGGGTTCTCCTACGAGCAGTACTTC. It codes for CASSQDHPGFSYEQYF.